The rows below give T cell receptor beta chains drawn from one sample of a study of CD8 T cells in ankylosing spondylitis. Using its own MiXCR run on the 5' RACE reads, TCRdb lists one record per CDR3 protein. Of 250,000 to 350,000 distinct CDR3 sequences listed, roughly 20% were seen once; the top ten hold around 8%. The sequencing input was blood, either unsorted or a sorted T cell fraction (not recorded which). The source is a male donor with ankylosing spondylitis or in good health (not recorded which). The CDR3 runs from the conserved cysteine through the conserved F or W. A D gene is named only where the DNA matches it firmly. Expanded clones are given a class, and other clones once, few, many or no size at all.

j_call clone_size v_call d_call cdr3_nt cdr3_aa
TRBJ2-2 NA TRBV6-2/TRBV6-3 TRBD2 TGTGCCAGCAGTTACGTAGCGGGGTACACCGGGGAGCTGTTTTTT CASSYVAGYTGELFF
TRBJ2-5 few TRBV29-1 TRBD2 TGCAGCGTTGAAGATGGGACTAGATGGGAGACCCAGTACTTC CSVEDGTRWETQYF
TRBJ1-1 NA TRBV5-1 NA TGCGCCAGCAGCTCGGGGCTTCAGGGCACTGAAGCTTTCTTT CASSSGLQGTEAFF
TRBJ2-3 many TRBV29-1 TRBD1 TGCAGCGTTGCCCAGGGGGCCGGCACAGATACGCAGTATTTT CSVAQGAGTDTQYF
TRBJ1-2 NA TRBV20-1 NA TGCAGTGCCCTATATGAACCCCGCGGGGGCGATGGCTACACCTTC CSALYEPRGGDGYTF
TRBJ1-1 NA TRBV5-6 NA TGTGCCAGCAGGGGGGACAAGGACACTGAAGCTTTCTTT CASRGDKDTEAFF
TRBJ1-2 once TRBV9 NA TGTGCCAGCAGCGTAGGACAGAGTATTTACTATGGCTACACCTTC CASSVGQSIYYGYTF
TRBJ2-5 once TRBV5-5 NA TGTGCCAGCAGCTATCAGGTCGGGATCAGGGCAGAGACCCAGTACTTC CASSYQVGIRAETQYF
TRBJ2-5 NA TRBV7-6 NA TGTGCCAGCAGCTTAGATGGCGGAGAGACCCAGTACTTC CASSLDGGETQYF
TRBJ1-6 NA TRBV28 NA TGTGCCAGCAGTTTAAGGTGGGGAGGACCCTATTCACCCCTCCACTTT CASSLRWGGPYSPLHF
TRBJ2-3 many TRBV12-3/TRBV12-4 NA TGTGCCAGCAGTTTACGGGGGTCTGGCACAGATACGCAGTATTTT CASSLRGSGTDTQYF
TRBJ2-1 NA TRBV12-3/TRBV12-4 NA TGTGCCAGCAGCCCCGGCGCCGGGACCTCCTACAATGAGCAGTTCTTC CASSPGAGTSYNEQFF
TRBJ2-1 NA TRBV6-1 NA TGTGCCAGCAGGAACTACGACAGCTCCTACAATGAGCAGTTCTTC CASRNYDSSYNEQFF
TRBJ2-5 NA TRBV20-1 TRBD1 TGCAGTGCTGAGCCAAGGACAGGGTATGAGACCCAGTACTTC CSAEPRTGYETQYF
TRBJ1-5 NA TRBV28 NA TGTGCCAGCAGCGAGGCCCCGGGTCCGGGGAATCAGCCCCAGCATTTT CASSEAPGPGNQPQHF
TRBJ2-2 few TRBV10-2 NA TGCGCCAGCAGACAACTAACCTCCACCGGGGAGCTGTTTTTT CASRQLTSTGELFF
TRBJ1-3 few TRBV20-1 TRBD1 TGCAGTGCTGGGGACAGGGCAACCCCCATATATTTT CSAGDRATPIYF
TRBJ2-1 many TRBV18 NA TGTGCCAGCTCACCGGGGGGCTCCTACAATGAGCAGTTCTTC CASSPGGSYNEQFF
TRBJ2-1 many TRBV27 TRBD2 TGTGCCAGCAGTCTTACCAGCGGGAGCACTACAGGTGAGCAGTTCTTC CASSLTSGSTTGEQFF
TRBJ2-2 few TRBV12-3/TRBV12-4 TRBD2 TGTGCCAGCAGTCCCGCGGGGGGGCTTACCGGGGAGCTGTTTTTT CASSPAGGLTGELFF
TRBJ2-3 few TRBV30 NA TGTGCCTCCCCCGGTGCGATGACAGATACGCAGTATTTT CASPGAMTDTQYF
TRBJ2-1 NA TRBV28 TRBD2 TGTGCCAGCAGTTTGCCCGGGGCTAGCGGGAGCTTTGGTACGGAGTTCTTC CASSLPGASGSFGTEFF
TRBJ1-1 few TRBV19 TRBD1 TGTGCCACCCAGCCACAGGGGATCGACACTGAAGCTTTCTTT CATQPQGIDTEAFF
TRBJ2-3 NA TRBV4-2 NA TGTGCCAGCAGCCAAGTTTCCGCGGGAGATACGCAGTATTTT CASSQVSAGDTQYF
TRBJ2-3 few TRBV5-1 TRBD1 TGCGCCAGCACCATTTCCGGGACAGGGCACGATACGCAGTATTTT CASTISGTGHDTQYF
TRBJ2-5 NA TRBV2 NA TGTGCCAGCAGTGTTAACCCGACCCAGTACTTC CASSVNPTQYF
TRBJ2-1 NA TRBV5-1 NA TGCGCCAGCAGCTTGGTCGGATCCCCGGACGGTGAGCAGTTCTTC CASSLVGSPDGEQFF
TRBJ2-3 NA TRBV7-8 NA TGTGCCAGCAGCTTAATGACCAGCGCAGATACGCAGTATTTT CASSLMTSADTQYF
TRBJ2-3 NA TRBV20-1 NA TGCAGTGCCGCGGGACAGACAGATACGCAGTATTTT CSAAGQTDTQYF